The 4 T cell receptor beta chains below all came from one sample that was sequenced in a study of shared clonotypes between healthy human individuals. Sequencing was performed with immunoSEQ multiplex PCR; in TCRdb, only in-frame clones are kept and a portion is missing. Of some 790,000 clones listed, 72% were seen once; the top ten hold under 2%. The specimen sequenced was memory CD4+ T cells sorted from blood. Indicated subset: CD45RA-negative fraction. These receptors originate from a woman aged 25 to 39 in good health.

This clone was seen a handful of times. This chain connects TRBV11-1 to TRBJ2-3, with 9 bases that match TRBD2. CDR3 length equals 16 residues. V trimming: 7 bases; J trimming: 4 bases; junction bases outside the gene matches: 12. Germline V CDR1 and CDR2: SGHAT, FQDESV (reference sequence). In DNA, the CDR3 is TGTGCCAGCAACAACCAAGGCGGGGGGGGTCCAGATACGCAGTATTTT. This codes for CASNNQGGGGPDTQYF.

This chain connects TRBV4-1 to TRBJ1-6; D unresolved. The CDR3 consists of 15 residues. V was shortened by 1 base and J by 8 bases, with 12 bases between the two germline ends. Germline V gene lookup returns CDR1 MGHRA and CDR2 YSYEKL. The CDR3 loop reads CASSQVPTIDSPLHF. The CDR3, as DNA: TGCGCCAGCAGCCAAGTTCCGACTATCGATTCACCCCTCCACTTT.

V usage is TRBV5-1 and J usage is TRBJ2-3; D gene uncertain. Germline V gene lookup returns CDR1 SGHRS and CDR2 YFSETQ. Trimming took off 5 bases at V and 2 bases at J, with 12 bases between the two ends. CDR3 size: 14 residues. The CDR3 loop reads CASRMSLTTDTQYF. DNA for the CDR3: TGCGCCAGCAGAATGAGTCTTACCACAGATACGCAGTATTTT.

The chain has TRBV28 and TRBJ1-1; unclear D gene. Germline V gene sequence: CDR1 MDHEN, CDR2 SYDVKM. V was pared by 5 bases and J by 0 bases, with 7 bases between. The CDR3 is made up of 13 amino acids. The CDR3 spells CASSSMMNTEAFF. The CDR3 DNA sequence: TGTGCCAGCAGTAGCATGATGAACACTGAAGCTTTCTTT.